Below, one TCR beta chain is given with its context. Its antigen remains unidentified. Ophthalmopathy patients had Clinical Activity Score at least 3, NOSPECS grade at least 4, duration under 3 months. Diagnostic decisions used clinical symptoms, serum thyroxine and TRAb, thyroid ultrasound and orbital computed tomography. The sample is drawn from a study of T cells in Graves' hyperthyroidism and ophthalmopathy. Points from the study as a whole: The blood repertoire included most of the expanded thyroid clonotypes above 0.001.

What was amplified from RNA transcripts were TCR beta CDR3 regions. TCR CDR3 regions were first amplified by RT-PCR with HTBI primers. TCRdb analysed the multiplex PCR reads with MiXCR anew, one entry per CDR3 protein. The table includes hundreds of thousands of distinct CDR3 sequences, about 20% detected once. The sample taken for sequencing was blood. This sequence was found in a middle-aged man with Graves' ophthalmopathy.

This CDR3 is CASSLRGGHQPQHF. CDR3 nucleotide sequence: TGTGCCAGCAGTTTAAGGGGAGGGCATCAGCCCCAGCATTTT. This chain joins TRBV12-3 or TRBV12-4 and TRBJ1-5, with a tentative D call TRBD1 (5 bases). The CDR3 has 14 residues. The ends were cut back, 2 bases at V and 5 bases at J, with 10 bases in the middle.